The source of this T cell receptor beta chain is a study of PD-1 blockade in classical Hodgkin lymphoma. Study-wide results and limits: Newly diagnosed patients were reported to start with lower TCR diversity than healthy donors. It was CD4+ TCR diversity, not CD8+, that rose significantly by C4D1. The diversity seen at baseline in complete responders resembled that of newly diagnosed patients. There remain no defined causes for the repertoire differences, which possibly reflect disease activity or prior therapy.

Trimming stripped 5 bases from V and 11 bases from J, with 25 bases between. Germline assignment: CDR1 MDHEN and CDR2 SYDVKM. This CDR3 comprises 16 residues. Sample time point: cycle 4 day 1 (C4D1), after around six weeks of nivolumab. Each and every patient relapsed after autologous stem cell transplantation, and patients got differing brentuximab vedotin exposure. Details on this clone: The target antigen is unknown.

The table came from immunoSEQ multiplex PCR; TCRdb's copy has only in-frame clones and leaves some out. This table has 75,000 to 100,000 clones, about 93% appearing once. This specimen was peripheral blood mononuclear cells (PBMCs), taken before the fourth cycle of nivolumab. The V and J genes are TRBV28 and TRBJ1-5; no clear D. This clonotype was sampled from a human donor with classical Hodgkin lymphoma. This CDR3 is CASSAAGSATGVSQHF. The CDR3 DNA is TGTGCCAGCAGTGCAGCCGGGAGCGCAACCGGGGTGTCCCAGCATTTT.